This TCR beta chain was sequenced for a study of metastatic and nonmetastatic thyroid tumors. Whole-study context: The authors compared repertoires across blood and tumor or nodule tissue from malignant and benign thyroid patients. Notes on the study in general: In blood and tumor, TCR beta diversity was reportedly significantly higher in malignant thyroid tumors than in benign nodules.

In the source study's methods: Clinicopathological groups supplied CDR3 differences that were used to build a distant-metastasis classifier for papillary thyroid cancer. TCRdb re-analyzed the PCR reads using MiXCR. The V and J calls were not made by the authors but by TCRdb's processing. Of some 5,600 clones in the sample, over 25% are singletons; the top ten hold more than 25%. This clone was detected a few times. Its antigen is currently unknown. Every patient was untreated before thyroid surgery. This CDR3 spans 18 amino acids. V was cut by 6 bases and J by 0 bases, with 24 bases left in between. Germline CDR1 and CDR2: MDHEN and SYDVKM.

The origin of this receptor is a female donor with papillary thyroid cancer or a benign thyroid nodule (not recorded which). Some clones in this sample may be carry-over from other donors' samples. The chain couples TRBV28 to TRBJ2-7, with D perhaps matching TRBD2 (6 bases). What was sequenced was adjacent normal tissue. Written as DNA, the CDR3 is TGTGCCAGCAGACCTAGGCGAGATAGCGGCCAGATCTCCTACGAGCAGTACTTC. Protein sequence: CASRPRRDSGQISYEQYF. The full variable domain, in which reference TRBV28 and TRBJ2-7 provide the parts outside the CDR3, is DVKVTQSSRYLVKRTGEKVFLECVQDMDHENMFWYRQDPGLGLRLIYFSYDVKMKEKGDIPEGYSVSREKKERFSLILESASTNQTSMYLCASRPRRDSGQISYEQYFGPGTRLTVT.